Sequencing of this T cell receptor beta chain was carried out in a study of glioma-infiltrating T cells after dendritic cell vaccination. The repertoire was sequenced with immunoSEQ multiplex PCR; TCRdb's copy has only in-frame clones and lacks some. The sample consists of tens of thousands of clones, approximately 87% of them appearing once. The CDR3 covers 16 residues. Trimming cost V 6 bases and J 0 bases, with 17 bases left between them. CDR1 LNHDA and CDR2 SQIVND come from the germline V gene (reference sequence). The sequencing used blood, collected before dendritic cell vaccination. This TCR was sampled from a human donor with glioblastoma. The chain combines TRBV19 with TRBJ1-2, with D possibly TRBD1 on 5 matching bases. The CDR3 DNA reads TGTGCCAGTAGGACAGACAGTCTGTCTCCTAACTATGGCTACACCTTC. This codes for CASRTDSLSPNYGYTF.